One sample yielded the 22 T cell receptor beta chains listed below, sequenced in a study of blood T cell repertoires in COVID-19. Libraries were prepared by immunoSEQ multiplex PCR; TCRdb keeps only in-frame clonotypes and omits some of them. Among 130,000 to 150,000 clones listed, approximately 83% were seen once. Sequencing used PBMCs or T cells enriched from blood (not recorded which). These TCRs come from a man aged 50-59 years who had recovered from COVID-19.

This sequence joins TRBV19 and TRBJ1-1; possible D gene TRBD1, 5 bases. The V gene's germline CDR1 is LNHDA and CDR2 SQIVND (reference sequence). The CDR3 sequence is 14 residues long. V dropped 8 bases and J dropped 1 base, with 14 bases sitting between them. CDR3 in DNA: TGTGCCAGTGGGGCCCTAAGAGGGAACACTGAAGCTTTCTTT. Translating it yields CASGALRGNTEAFF.

This chain connects TRBV5-1 to TRBJ1-2; maybe TRBD1 (6 bases). Germline CDR1 is SGHRS and CDR2 is YFSETQ. The CDR3 consists of 13 residues. V lost 0 bases and J 7 bases, leaving 10 bases between the germline ends. In nucleotides, the CDR3 is TGCGCCAGCAGCTTGGGCAGGGGCTTTGGCTACACCTTC. This sequence encodes CASSLGRGFGYTF.

There are a few counts of this clone. At one end, the junction sequence differs from germline, possibly due to a read error. The chain links TRBV11-2 to TRBJ1-2; 7 bases align to TRBD1. Germline values: CDR1 SGHAT, CDR2 FQNNGV. There are 14 residues in the CDR3. For the CDR3, the DNA is TGTGCCAGCAGCTTAGATCAGGGGACAGTATCTCTCCACTTC. Its translation: CASSLDQGTVSLHF.

J is TRBJ1-5 and V is TRBV7-9; unclear D gene. The length of the CDR3 is 16 residues. The V and J ends lost 1 base and 2 bases respectively, with 12 bases between them. The germline CDR1 and CDR2 sequences are SEHNR and FQNEAQ (reference sequence). The CDR3 is CASSLGEGEGNQPQHF. CDR3 bases: TGTGCCAGCAGCTTAGGGGAGGGAGAAGGCAATCAGCCCCAGCATTTT.

For the CDR3, the DNA is TGTGCCAGCAGCCAGGGTAGCAATCAGCCCCAGCATTTT. Encoded protein: CASSQGSNQPQHF. The rearrangement links TRBV28 to TRBJ1-5; possible D gene TRBD1, 5 bases. Germline values: CDR1 MDHEN, CDR2 SYDVKM. This CDR3 contains 13 residues. The V end was cut by 6 bases, the J end by 0 bases, with 6 bases between.

This rearrangement joins TRBV11-3 to TRBJ2-3; 7 bases map to TRBD1. Germline V lookup: CDR1 SGHNT, CDR2 YENEEA. This CDR3 contains 16 residues. V gave up 4 bases and J gave up 0 bases; unmatched junction bases: 7. DNA for the CDR3: TGTGCCAGCAGCTCCCGGACAGGACACAGCACAGATACGCAGTATTTT. Its translation: CASSSRTGHSTDTQYF.

The chain uses TRBV14 and TRBJ2-7; TRBD2 is a possible D gene (5 bases). CDR3 length equals 13 residues. The germline V gene has CDR1 SGHDN and CDR2 FVKESK. V was trimmed by 3 bases and J by 0 bases, leaving 6 bases between them. The CDR3 DNA reads TGTGCCAGCAGCCAGCGGGTCTCCTACGAGCAGTACTTC. Its protein is CASSQRVSYEQYF. Drawing the rest from reference TRBV14 and TRBJ2-7, the complete variable domain is EAGVTQFPSHSVIEKGQTVTLRCDPISGHDNLYWYRRVMGKEIKFLLHFVKESKQDESGMPNNRFLAERTGGTYSTLKVQPAELEDSGVYFCASSQRVSYEQYFGPGTRLTVT.

This clone was picked up a small number of times. The chain employs TRBV18 and TRBJ1-1; D is possibly TRBD1 (6 bases). Trimming pared 8 bases from V and 1 base from J, leaving 8 bases between. CDR1 and CDR2 from the germline V gene are KGHSH and LQKENI. This CDR3 region has 12 residues. The CDR3 protein is CASQGQNTEAFF. The CDR3 DNA reads as TGTGCCAGCCAGGGACAGAACACTGAAGCTTTCTTT. The entire variable domain, with the rest obtained from reference TRBV18 and TRBJ1-1, is as follows: NAGVMQNPRHLVRRRGQEARLRCSPMKGHSHVYWYRQLPEEGLKFMVYLQKENIIDESGMPKERFSAEFPKEGPSILRIQQVVRGDSAAYFCASQGQNTEAFFGQGTRLTVV.

The chain employs TRBV12-3 or TRBV12-4 and TRBJ1-5; 7 bases map to TRBD1. The ends lost 6 bases at V and 9 bases at J; junction bases unmatched: 8. The CDR3 runs to 13 residues. In nucleotides, the CDR3 is TGTGCCAGCAGAGGACAGGCAGCATCGCCCCAGCATTTT. Encoded protein: CASRGQAASPQHF.

This clone was found a few times. V gene TRBV5-1 combines with J gene TRBJ1-2; D unclear. Trimming removed 2 bases from V and 7 bases from J, with 15 bases in between. The CDR3 is 14 residues long. Germline values: CDR1 SGHRS, CDR2 YFSETQ. In nucleotides, the CDR3 is TGCGCCAGCAGCTTTGTGGCCCAGTCGGGTGGCTACACCTTC. The encoded protein is CASSFVAQSGGYTF.

This clone has at least ten counts. The chain uses TRBV4-1 and TRBJ2-3; the D is unclear. The CDR3 totals 15 residues. CDR1 MGHRA and CDR2 YSYEKL come from the germline V gene. Between the trimmed V and J ends, which lost 4 bases and 2 bases, there was a span of 13 bases. The CDR3 sequence: CASSPGRQYTDTQYF. The CDR3 region has the DNA TGCGCCAGCAGCCCAGGTCGGCAGTACACAGATACGCAGTATTTT.

The chain recombines TRBV4-1 with TRBJ1-5; tentatively, D is TRBD1 (6 bases). V dropped 2 bases and J dropped 4 bases, with 9 bases sitting between them. Germline V gene lookup returns CDR1 MGHRA and CDR2 YSYEKL. CDR3 length: 14 amino acids. Written as DNA, the CDR3 is TGCGCCAGCAGCCAAACAGGGAGTAATCAGCCCCAGCATTTT. Translation: CASSQTGSNQPQHF.

The chain recombines TRBV5-6 with TRBJ2-3, with a weak D call TRBD1 (7 bases). V was cut by 4 bases and J by 0 bases, with 12 bases left in between. The CDR3 runs to 15 residues. Germline CDR1 SGHDT, CDR2 YYEEEE. CDR3 DNA: TGTGCCAGCAGCCGCGGGACAGCTAGCACAGATACGCAGTATTTT. Translation gives CASSRGTASTDTQYF.

The CDR3 reads CASSQSGDEQYF. DNA of the CDR3: TGTGCCAGCAGTCAATCAGGGGACGAGCAGTACTTC. This chain uses TRBV7-9 with TRBJ2-7; D is possibly TRBD1 (6 bases). Germline V CDR1 and CDR2: SEHNR, FQNEAQ (reference sequence). CDR3 length: 12 amino acids. V was clipped by 6 bases and J by 5 bases, with 11 bases between them.

The V gene is TRBV28, the J gene TRBJ2-1; TRBD2 matches 8 bases. The CDR3 loop spans 18 amino acids. The V segment lost 4 bases and the J segment 8 bases; nucleotides outside the gene matches: 19. The germline CDR1 and CDR2 sequences are MDHEN and SYDVKM. Here the CDR3 reads CASSSSRGGPSSRDEQFF. The CDR3 bases are TGTGCCAGCAGTTCCTCTCGGGGGGGGCCCTCGAGTAGGGATGAGCAGTTCTTC.

This clone was counted only a few times. V usage is TRBV25-1 and J usage is TRBJ1-4; TRBD1 is a possible D gene (5 bases). The CDR3 spans 15 residues. Germline-derived CDR1 and CDR2 are MGHDK and SYGVNS. Trimming shortened V by 5 bases and J by 3 bases, and 13 bases separated the two germline ends. The CDR3 sequence: CASSPGVRANEKLFF. The CDR3 nucleotides are TGTGCCAGCAGTCCGGGGGTCAGGGCTAATGAAAAACTGTTTTTT.

This clone was counted many times. V gene TRBV5-1 combines with J gene TRBJ2-5; tentatively, D is TRBD1 (6 bases). Germline lookup yields CDR1 SGHRS and CDR2 YFSETQ. This CDR3 has 18 amino acids. Trimming cost V 0 bases and J 0 bases, with 18 bases left between them. Here the CDR3 DNA reads TGCGCCAGCAGCTTGGAGGGCACAGGGTTGGGGTACCAAGAGACCCAGTACTTC. This codes for CASSLEGTGLGYQETQYF. The full variable domain, its missing parts supplied by reference TRBV5-1 and TRBJ2-5, is KAGVTQTPRYLIKTRGQQVTLSCSPISGHRSVSWYQQTPGQGLQFLFEYFSETQRNKGNFPGRFSGRQFSNSRSEMNVSTLELGDSALYLCASSLEGTGLGYQETQYFGPGTRLLVL.

The V call is TRBV7-3, the J call TRBJ2-3; maybe TRBD2 (6 bases). This CDR3 contains 14 residues. Germline V gives CDR1 SGHTA, CDR2 FQGTGA. Trimming cost V 2 bases and J 11 bases, with 17 bases left between them. The CDR3: CASSLSAGGGGQYF. The CDR3 nucleotides are TGTGCCAGCAGCTTATCGGCTGGGGGAGGTGGGCAGTATTTT.

The J gene is TRBJ1-1, the V gene TRBV12-1; the tabulated D call, TRBD1, remains unverified against the DNA. TRBV12-1 is a pseudogene. This CDR3 region has 16 residues. CDR3 loop: CASSLRTRGDNTEAFF. In nucleotides, the CDR3 is TGTGCCAGCAGCTTGAGGACCAGGGGCGACAACACTGAAGCTTTCTTT.

The chain uses TRBV7-8 and TRBJ2-7; D possibly corresponds to TRBD1 (5 bases). V gave up 2 bases and J gave up 6 bases, with 14 bases separating them. CDR3 size: 14 residues. Germline V CDR1 and CDR2: SGHVS, FQNEAQ. CDR3 nucleotides: TGTGCCAGCAGCTTAAGAGGACCAGGGTTCGAGCAGTACTTC. Translated: CASSLRGPGFEQYF.

CDR3 coding DNA: TGTGCCAGCAGCGCGGACAGGGGGCAGTCACCCCTCCACTTT. Its translation: CASSADRGQSPLHF. V is TRBV2 and J is TRBJ1-6, with 11 bases matching TRBD1. V gave up 6 bases and J gave up 10 bases; unmatched junction bases: 5. The CDR3 is 14 amino acids. The germline gives CDR1 SNHLY, CDR2 FYNNEI.

This clone has a handful of counts. The J gene is TRBJ1-3, the V gene TRBV30, with a weak D call TRBD1 (5 bases). V dropped 0 bases and J dropped 7 bases, with 13 bases sitting between them. The CDR3 runs to 14 residues. Germline-derived CDR1 and CDR2 are GTSNPN and SVGIG (reference sequence). For the CDR3, the DNA is TGTGCCTGGAGTGTTTGGGGGGTTGGGAACACCATATATTTT. Translating it yields CAWSVWGVGNTIYF. Full variable domain (rest looked up from reference TRBV30 and TRBJ1-3): SQTIHQWPATLVQPVGSPLSLECTVEGTSNPNLYWYRQAAGRGLQLLFYSVGIGQISSEVPQNLSASRPQDRQFILSSKKLLLSDSGFYLCAWSVWGVGNTIYFGEGSWLTVV.